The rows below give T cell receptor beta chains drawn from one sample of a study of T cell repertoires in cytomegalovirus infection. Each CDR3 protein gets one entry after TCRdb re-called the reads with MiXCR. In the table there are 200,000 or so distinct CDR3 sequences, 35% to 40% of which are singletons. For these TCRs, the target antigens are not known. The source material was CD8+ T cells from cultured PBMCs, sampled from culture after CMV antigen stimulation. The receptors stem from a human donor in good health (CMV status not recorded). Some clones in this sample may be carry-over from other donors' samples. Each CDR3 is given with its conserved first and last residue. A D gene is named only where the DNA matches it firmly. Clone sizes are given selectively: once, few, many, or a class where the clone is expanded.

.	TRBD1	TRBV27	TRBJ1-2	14	TGTGCCAGCAGTGACCGTGGGACAGGGGGTGGCTACACCTTC	CASSDRGTGGGYTF
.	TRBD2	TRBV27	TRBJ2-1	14	TGTGCCAGCAAGGAGCGGGAGGCCTACAATGAGCAGTTCTTC	CASKEREAYNEQFF
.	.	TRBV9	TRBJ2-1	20	TGTGCCAGCAGCGTAGGACTCGGAGTGGGGGGCGCGGGAGTTCGAAATGAGCAGTTCTTC	CASSVGLGVGGAGVRNEQFF
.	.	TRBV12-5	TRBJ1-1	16	TGTGCTAGTGCCCTTCCCCGACCACCCTTAAACACTGAAGCTTTCTTT	CASALPRPPLNTEAFF
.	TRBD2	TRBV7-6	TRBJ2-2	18	TGTGCCAGCAGCCCGGGACTAGCGGGAGGGCTTGGCACCGGGGTGCTGTTTTTT	CASSPGLAGGLGTGVLFF
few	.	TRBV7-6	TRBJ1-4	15	TGTGCCAGCAGCGTCACAGCCACAACTAATGAAAAACTGTTTTTT	CASSVTATTNEKLFF
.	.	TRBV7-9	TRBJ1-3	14	TGTGCCAGCAGACTGGGGGGCAGTGGAAACACCATATATTTT	CASRLGGSGNTIYF
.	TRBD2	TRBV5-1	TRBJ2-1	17	TGCGCCAGCAGCTTGGTGGCTAGCGGGACGAACTACAATGAGCAGTTCTTC	CASSLVASGTNYNEQFF
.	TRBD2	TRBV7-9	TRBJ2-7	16	TGTGCCAGCAGCTCGGTCGGACTAGCGAACCTGCACGAGCAGTACTTC	CASSSVGLANLHEQYF
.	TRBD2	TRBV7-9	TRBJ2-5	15	TGTGCCAGCAGCTTCTCGGGAGGGCTCCGAGAGACCCAGTACTTC	CASSFSGGLRETQYF
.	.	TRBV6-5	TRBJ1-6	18	TGTGCCAGCAGTTACGGCGGCTTTGGGGAGTCCTATAATTCACCCCTCCACTTT	CASSYGGFGESYNSPLHF
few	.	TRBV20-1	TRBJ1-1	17	TGCAGTGCTAGAGATACGCCGGCCCGCAGGCAAACGTCTGAAGCTTTCTTT	CSARDTPARRQTSEAFF
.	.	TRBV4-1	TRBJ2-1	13	TGCGCCAGCAGCCAAGGCTCCGGCTATGAGCAGTTCTTC	CASSQGSGYEQFF
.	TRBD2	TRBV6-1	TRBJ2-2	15	TGTGCCAGCAGTTACAGCGGGACGGGCACCGGGGAGCTGTTTTTT	CASSYSGTGTGELFF
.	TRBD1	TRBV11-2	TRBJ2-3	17	TGTGCCAGCAGCTTAGAGGCCCGGACAGGGAGTCGGGATACGCAGTATTTT	CASSLEARTGSRDTQYF
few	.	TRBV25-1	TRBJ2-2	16	TGTGCCAGCAGTGGGCAGGGGGGGCGCAGCACCGGGGAGCTGTTTTTT	CASSGQGGRSTGELFF